Described below is a single T cell receptor (beta chain) sequence and its context. Its antigen is still unknown. Nothing much larger sits one base from this clone, and base qualities are not available. The sample is drawn from a study of T cells in Graves' hyperthyroidism and ophthalmopathy (dated by TCRdb to the late 2010s). At the level of the whole study: Peripheral blood samples were taken at initial diagnosis, before any treatment was given. To identify distinguishing TCR V-J signatures, a discovery cohort of 90 to 100 patients was used, comprising some 45 with Graves' ophthalmopathy and approximately 58 with stable Graves' hyperthyroidism. Prospective prediction of ophthalmopathy was tested in an independent validation cohort consisting of 18 hyperthyroidism patients and around 17 patients who later progressed to ophthalmopathy. For training and testing, the 100 or so patients in the discovery cohort were randomly divided in a 7:3 ratio. In six Graves' hyperthyroidism patients, the study also compared T-cell repertoires from thyroid tissue with T-cell repertoires from blood. Once sampling was done, hyperthyroidism patients were given methimazole at a starting dose of 30 mg daily, whereas ophthalmopathy patients were given high-dose intravenous methylprednisolone. The paper describes TCR Vbeta CDR3 sequencing of 120 to 150 peripheral blood samples, made up of 43 ophthalmopathy patients, roughly 72 hyperthyroidism patients and 17 progressor patients. Overall study outcomes, separate from this receptor: Blood samples also contained most of the expanded thyroid clonotypes (frequency above 0.001), which suggests that blood repertoires may reflect thyroid immune responses. No statistical method was used to set the sample size in advance, and investigators knew the group allocation. In validation, the model predicted progression to ophthalmopathy with 55% to 71% sensitivity and 72% to 75% specificity, a median of around six months before onset. In cross-validation, a model built on a 13 V-J signature told ophthalmopathy apart from stable hyperthyroidism with less than 90% sensitivity and approximately 84% specificity, and in testing the same model reached 80%/75%.

The TCR beta CDR3 regions were amplified from RNA transcripts. For the first round of RT-PCR on the TCR CDR3, the HTBI primer set was used together with the Qiagen OneStep RT-PCR kit. Libraries were constructed in a second round of multiplex PCR, after which size selection and purification were carried out. Libraries were sequenced paired-end with 100 bp reads on an Illumina HiSeq2000. From the authors' description of their analysis: SOAPnuke was used to process the raw data, removing reads that contained adapters or uncalled bases, had a mean Phred below 15, or lacked an exact match to the constant primer or identifier. COPE v1.2.5 was used to merge the high-quality paired reads, and each unique nucleotide sequence was defined as a clonotype. MiTCR v1.1 was used to align clonotypes to the IMGT TRBV, TRBD and TRBJ reference segments. Only V-J combinations with frequency above 0.0001, covering 99% to 99.2% of repertoires, were analysed. A TCS score was defined as the ratio between F50 (clonal expansion) and ExV (chaos), using BLOSUM62-based TCRdist between CDR3 peptides within each V-J. Welch's t-statistics and random forest reduced approximately 520 V-J features to fewer than 15, which were used in a naive Bayes classifier (R e1071). The Morisita-Horn index was used to measure how similar the thyroid and blood repertoires were. TCRdb reprocessing: public reads trimmed at Q25 with fastp, clones called with MiXCR, in-frame beta chains kept. Each entry is one CDR3 protein sequence, shown with its most common DNA and genes. The V and J calls follow TCRdb's processing rather than the paper's. Across this sample there are 600,000 to 700,000 distinct CDR3 sequences, with about 15% seen only once. 4.3% of the sample comes from the top ten.

V has 5 bases trimmed and J has 5 bases trimmed; junction bases matching no gene number 12. The germline V gene encodes CDR1 MDHEN and CDR2 SYDVKM. The CDR3 goes from the cysteine to the phenylalanine over 16 residues. Here the CDR3 DNA is all that survives: 48 bases in frame from base 1. Ophthalmopathy patients had moderately to severely active disease, Clinical Activity Score of at least 3, NOSPECS grade of at least 4, and duration under 3 months. Exclusion was applied to patients with uncontrolled infections, other autoimmune diseases, pregnancy or lactation. Diagnoses were established on the basis of clinical symptoms, serum thyroxine and TRAb, thyroid ultrasound, and orbital computed tomography. Ficoll-Paque density gradient centrifugation was used to isolate PBMCs from around 10 ml of fresh peripheral blood. Total RNA was extracted with Trizol reagent, and quality was checked on an Agilent 2100 Bioanalyzer.

The chain is assembled from TRBV28 and TRBJ1-5, and 7 junctional nucleotides match TRBD1. This sequence originates from a woman in her 40s with Graves' ophthalmopathy. Source material: blood. The CDR3 protein: CASSLTEGGAYQPQHF. The nucleotide sequence reads TGTGCCAGCAGTCTCACTGAAGGGGGCGCATATCAGCCCCAGCATTTT.